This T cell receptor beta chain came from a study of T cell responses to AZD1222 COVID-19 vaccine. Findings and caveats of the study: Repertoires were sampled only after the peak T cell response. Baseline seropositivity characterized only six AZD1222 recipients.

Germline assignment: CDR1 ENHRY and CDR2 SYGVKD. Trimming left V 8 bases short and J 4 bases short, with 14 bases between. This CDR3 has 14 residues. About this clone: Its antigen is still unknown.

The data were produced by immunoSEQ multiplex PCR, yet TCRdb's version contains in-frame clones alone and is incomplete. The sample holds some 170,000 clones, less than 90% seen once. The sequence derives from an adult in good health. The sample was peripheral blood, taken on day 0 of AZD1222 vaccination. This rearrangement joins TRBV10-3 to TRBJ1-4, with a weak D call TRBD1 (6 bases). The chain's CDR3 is CAIWAGQLNEKLFF. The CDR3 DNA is TGTGCCATCTGGGCGGGACAACTTAATGAAAAACTGTTTTTT.